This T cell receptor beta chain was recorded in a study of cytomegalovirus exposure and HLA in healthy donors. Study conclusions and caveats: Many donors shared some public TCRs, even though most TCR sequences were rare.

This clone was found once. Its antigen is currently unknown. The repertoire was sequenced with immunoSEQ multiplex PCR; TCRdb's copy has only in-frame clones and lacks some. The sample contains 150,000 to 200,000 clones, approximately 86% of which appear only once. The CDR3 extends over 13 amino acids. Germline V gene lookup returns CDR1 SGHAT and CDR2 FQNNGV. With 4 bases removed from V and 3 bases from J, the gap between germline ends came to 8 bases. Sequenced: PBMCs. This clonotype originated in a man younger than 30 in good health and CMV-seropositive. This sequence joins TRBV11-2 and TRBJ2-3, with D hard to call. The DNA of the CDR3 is TGTGCCAGCAGCTCTAGGTTGACAGATACGCAGTATTTT. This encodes CASSSRLTDTQYF.